The clone carrying this TCR beta chain has only a few counts. The sample is drawn from a study of blood T cell repertoires in COVID-19. Across the study: Both acute and convalescent COVID-19 samples were obtained from the United States, Italy and Spain. Sources were T cells, B-cell-depleted T cells, or PBMCs; the material itself was cDNA or gDNA.

Original handling: The authors estimated nucleated cell counts from reference gene primer amplification. Sequenced by immunoSEQ multiplex PCR; TCRdb stores in-frame clones only, minus some. V and J calls and clone size are as listed in that table; D and trimming were resolved from the DNA. The profile covers roughly 230,000 clones, with 65% to 85% appearing a single time and approximately 8.6% taken by the ten largest. Sequenced input: peripheral blood. This TCR came from a man in his forties with active or convalescent COVID-19.

This chain's CDR3 is CASSYPDRAFSDTQYF. The CDR3 DNA reads as TGTGCCAGCAGTTACCCAGACAGGGCTTTTTCGGATACGCAGTATTTT. The chain joins TRBV6-2 or TRBV6-3 to TRBJ2-3; 7 bases agree with TRBD1. The length of the CDR3 is 16 residues. Germline V gene lookup returns CDR1 MNHEY and CDR2 SVGEGT. Trimming cost V 2 bases and J 6 bases; bases outside gene matches: 11.